The 10 T cell receptor beta chains below all came from one sample that was sequenced in a study of human T cells and chemical hapten exposure (dated by TCRdb to about 2021). The time point label here, explained by the study, means: patch test 1, 2 weeks after DPC sensitization. The treatment or condition label of this sample denotes: therapeutic diphenylcyclopropenone sensitization with weekly scalp DPC. Receptor amplification or capture employed RACE. The instrument given in TCRdb is NextSeq 500. TCRdb applied fastp at Q25 and MiXCR to the public reads, then kept only in-frame beta chains. Entries are consolidated by CDR3 protein sequence, retaining the most common genes and DNA. In all, the sample holds more than 100,000 distinct CDR3 sequences, and roughly 13% of those were seen once. The top ten clonotypes cover around 0.99% of the sample. The specimen comprised whole blood, sampled in connection with sensitization to the hapten diphenylcyclopropenone (DPC). The origin of the receptors is a man aged 18 to 30 with alopecia areata. Some clones in this sample may be carry-over from other donors' samples.

The V call is TRBV5-1, the J call TRBJ1-1, with D possibly TRBD1 on 5 matching bases. The ends were cut back, 4 bases at V and 0 bases at J, with 16 bases in the middle. Germline assignment: CDR1 SGHRS and CDR2 YFSETQ. The CDR3 sequence is 16 residues long. The CDR3 bases are TGCGCCAGCAGCGGGACTCCGGGAGGGATGAACACTGAAGCTTTCTTT. It yields the protein CASSGTPGGMNTEAFF. Using reference TRBV5-1 and TRBJ1-1 for the parts outside the CDR3, the full variable domain is KAGVTQTPRYLIKTRGQQVTLSCSPISGHRSVSWYQQTPGQGLQFLFEYFSETQRNKGNFPGRFSGRQFSNSRSEMNVSTLELGDSALYLCASSGTPGGMNTEAFFGQGTRLTVV.

This clonotype was counted only a few times. CDR3 residues: CAIMTSGGAGTQYF. The CDR3 DNA is TGTGCCATCATGACTAGCGGGGGCGCCGGGACGCAGTATTTT. V is TRBV10-3 and J is TRBJ2-3, with 12 bases matching TRBD2. The CDR3 consists of 14 residues. Per germline, CDR1 ENHRY and CDR2 SYGVKD. With 7 bases clipped from V and 9 bases from J, the junction kept 8 bases outside the gene matches.

The chain joins TRBV4-2 to TRBJ2-1; 10 bases agree with TRBD1. Germline CDR1 reads LGHNA; CDR2 reads YNFKEQ. The V and J ends lost 1 base and 7 bases, in that order; junction bases with no gene match: 4. The CDR3 runs 15 residues. CDR3 sequence reads: CASSQGPGQGNEQFF. DNA for the CDR3: TGTGCCAGCAGCCAAGGGCCGGGACAGGGGAATGAGCAGTTCTTC.

Only a few counts were recorded for this clonotype. V and J are TRBV6-5 and TRBJ2-7; D perhaps matches TRBD1 (6 bases). There are 14 residues in the CDR3. V gave up 2 bases and J gave up 6 bases, with 14 bases separating them. Germline assignment: CDR1 MNHEY and CDR2 SVGAGI. The CDR3 coding sequence is TGTGCCAGCAGTTACGGTTGGGGGCGGCGCGAGCAGTACTTC. Protein sequence: CASSYGWGRREQYF.

This clonotype occurred a few times. This chain joins TRBV7-9 and TRBJ2-1; 9 bases line up with TRBD1. In germline, CDR1 is SEHNR, CDR2 FQNEAQ (reference sequence). The CDR3 spans 19 residues. The J segment lost 7 bases and the V segment lost 2 bases, leaving 18 bases of the junction unmatched. The CDR3 protein is CASSLNKVVFRTGENEQFF. In nucleotides, the CDR3 is TGTGCCAGCAGCTTAAACAAAGTCGTATTTCGGACAGGGGAAAATGAGCAGTTCTTC.

This clonotype has only a few counts. The V call is TRBV2, the J call TRBJ2-7; 9 positions agree with TRBD1. This CDR3 is 13 amino acids long. J lost 2 bases, V lost 6 bases, and 2 bases had no gene match. Germline CDR1 is SNHLY and CDR2 is FYNNEI. Here the CDR3 DNA reads TGTGCCAGCAGACAGGGGGCTGCCTACGAGCAGTACGTC. Translation gives CASRQGAAYEQYV.

This clonotype has only a few counts. The chain has TRBV20-1 and TRBJ2-3; tentative D call: TRBD1 (6 bases). The V and J ends lost 4 bases and 4 bases respectively, with 9 bases between them. Per the germline V gene, CDR1 is DFQATT and CDR2 is SNEGSKA (reference sequence). The CDR3 loop spans 12 amino acids. CDR3 DNA: TGCAGTGCTACCCGACAGGCAGATACGCAGTATTTT. Its protein is CSATRQADTQYF.

This sequence joins TRBV20-1 and TRBJ2-3; 9 bases agree with TRBD2. V lost 3 bases, J lost 4 bases, and 5 bases stayed unmatched. The CDR3 is 14 amino acids. Germline CDR1 reads DFQATT; CDR2 reads SNEGSKA (reference sequence). The CDR3 coding sequence is TGCAGTGCTAGTGCTAGCGGGAACTCAGATACGCAGTATTTT. Its protein is CSASASGNSDTQYF.

This clonotype came up a few times. J is TRBJ2-2 and V is TRBV9, with 9 bases lining up with TRBD1. Trimming cost V 2 bases and J 6 bases; bases outside gene matches: 2. Germline CDR1 reads SGDLS; CDR2 reads YYNGEE. The CDR3 is 14 amino acids. This CDR3 reads CASSVTGGSGELFF. The CDR3 region has the DNA TGTGCCAGCAGCGTTACAGGGGGCTCCGGGGAGCTGTTTTTT.

The chain couples TRBV7-9 to TRBJ2-2; possibly TRBD1 for D (5 bases). V was pared by 5 bases and J by 6 bases, with 13 bases between. This CDR3 is 14 amino acids long. CDR1 SEHNR and CDR2 FQNEAQ come from the germline V gene (reference sequence). Here the CDR3 reads CASSPYDSPGELFF. CDR3 DNA: TGTGCCAGCAGCCCTTACGACAGTCCCGGGGAGCTGTTTTTT.